The clone carrying this T cell receptor beta chain was picked up many times. The data derive from a study of T-cell reconstitution after alpha-beta-depleted transplantation in children. Unique molecular identifiers tagged the TCRbeta library. TCRdb itself ran the PCR reads through MiXCR, one entry per CDR3 protein. The sample includes approximately 400,000 distinct CDR3 sequences, 11% of them seen just once. The CDR3 loop spans 13 amino acids. Germline CDR1 and CDR2: DFQATT and SNEGSKA (reference sequence). Trimming cost V 4 bases and J 5 bases, with 12 bases left between them. This TCR was sampled from a human donor who donated a stem cell graft to a child with acute myeloid leukemia. The chain uses TRBV20-1 and TRBJ2-1; D may be TRBD1 (5 bases). This material consisted of PBMCs from the stem cell graft donor, taken from the stem cell graft. The CDR3 sequence is CSANDDSHNEQFF. The CDR3 nucleotides read TGCAGTGCTAACGACGACAGCCACAATGAGCAGTTCTTC.